This T cell receptor beta chain came from a study of blood T cell repertoires in COVID-19 (dated by TCRdb to about 2020). Context from the whole study: The collaborator samples originated in the United States, Italy and Spain and spanned the acute and convalescent phases of COVID-19. The dataset comprised deeply sampled blood TCRbeta repertoires from subjects exposed to, actively infected with, or recovered from COVID-19. The samples were drawn from two sources: the first 160 participants of the ongoing ImmuneRACE study, and approximately 1,300 subjects contributed by 6 global collaborators. The repertoires were made available in a free public database intended to serve as a resource for research on the immune response to SARS-CoV-2. The prospective study material was composed of cDNA or gDNA derived from T cells, B-cell-depleted T cells, or PBMCs. Nearly every sample came with metadata listing a de-identified subject ID, COVID-19 status, age in years and sex. Where HLA class I and class II types were available, the types were taken from metadata supplied by the sample provider, not from assay-based typing. Paper-wide results and their limitations: Clinical and demographic metadata were provided uncurated, with the amount varying by source and participant.

Enrolling through a virtual design, the prospective study's participants ranged in age from roughly 18 to 100 years and lived across more than 20 United States geographic areas. Cohort assignment in the prospective study relied on participant-reported clinical history from a screening survey and a study questionnaire. For ImmuneRACE Cohort 3, a participant was defined as recovered based on two consecutive negative NP/OP PCR tests, clearance by a healthcare professional, or resolution of symptoms. In the prospective study, mobile phlebotomists collected whole blood, serum and a nasopharyngeal or oropharyngeal swab from each participant. Over a roughly 2-month period, participants in the prospective study had the option of providing additional blood draws and questionnaires. Before DNA extraction, blood samples from the prospective study were shipped at room temperature or frozen. Reading the germline V gene (reference sequence) gives CDR1 LGHDT and CDR2 YNNKEL. The CDR3 numbers 11 residues from cysteine through phenylalanine. The entry retains the CDR3 DNA only, 33 bases that are in frame from base 1. The V end loses 5 bases and the J end loses 3 bases, and a stretch of 5 bases separates them.

TCRbeta CDR3 regions were amplified from genomic DNA by means of the immunoSEQ Assay, a bias-controlled multiplex PCR. The paper's data handling went like this. The number of nucleated cells in each sample was estimated by amplification of reference gene primers within the assay. Sequence reads were collapsed and filtered to measure the absolute abundance of every unique TCRbeta CDR3 rearrangement. For each sample, productive Simpson clonality was calculated as the square root of Simpson's diversity index over productive rearrangements. The table was pulled from immuneACCESS by TCRdb, which kept in-frame rearrangements only. Such tables lose some clones; where checked, under half of the loss comes from unresolved V genes, and the rest has no known cause. V and J calls and clone size are those listed in that table; D and trimming were worked out from the DNA. The sample records about 46,000 clones, 86% of which are singletons. Of the sample, roughly 3% is held by the ten largest clones.

With respect to this clone: What antigen it recognizes has not been identified. No clone much larger than this one lies a single base away; base qualities are absent.

This receptor chain uses TRBV3-1 (or the pseudogene TRBV3-2) and TRBJ2-7, with the D gene too uncertain to name. This receptor was identified in a woman in her fifties or sixties who had recovered from COVID-19. Sequenced: PBMCs or T cells enriched from blood (not recorded which). CDR3 reads: CASSRDYEQYF. The DNA sequence is TGTGCCAGCAGCAGAGACTACGAGCAGTACTTC.